This entry is about one TCR beta chain. Its antigen remains undetermined. No base quality values were provided; no much bigger clone lies one nucleotide off. The sample's treatment or condition, from its label and the paper: allogeneic hematopoietic cell transplantation with graft depleted of TCRalphabeta T cells and CD19 B cells. The transplant recipients were children given TCRalphabeta/CD19-depleted allogeneic hematopoietic cell grafts. The data were taken from a study of T-cell reconstitution after alpha-beta-depleted transplantation in children (dated by TCRdb to 2016 to 2017). Broadly, across the study: Using TCR repertoire profiling, the study followed T-cell immune reconstitution in a quantitative way in children after TCRalphabeta/CD19-depleted allogeneic hematopoietic cell transplantation.

The library was built by means of PCR. These reads were obtained on an Illumina HiSeq 2500. To normalize quantification of the TCRbeta repertoire, the TCR libraries were built with molecular barcoding that relied on unique molecular identifiers. In-frame beta chains were kept once TCRdb had trimmed the public reads at Q25 with fastp and called clones with MiXCR. For every CDR3 protein sequence, its rows merge into one entry that carries the most common genes and DNA. The sample records about 250,000 distinct CDR3 sequences, around 25% of which are singletons. The ten largest make up about 5% of the sample. The study at large found these results: In some patients, the high TCRbeta diversity seen at day 60 was put down to recipient T cells and intrathymic progenitors that had survived conditioning. About two months after transplant, the apparently early recovery of alphabetaT-cell counts reportedly depended on just several hundred clones that had expanded rapidly and came from non-depleted graft cells. Over the following months the frequencies of hyperexpanded clones went down, and after one year T-cell counts and TCRbeta diversity were mostly credited to newly produced T cells.

Its CDR3 holds 16 amino acids, cysteine through phenylalanine. The CDR3 DNA has 48 bases and is translated from base 1. Here V drops 6 bases and J drops 5 bases, and the junction holds 13 bases not matched to any gene. As encoded in the germline V gene, CDR1 is MDHEN while CDR2 is SYDVKM. This receptor was taken from a female patient aged 2-10 years who had a stem cell transplant for congenital amegakaryocytic thrombocytopenia, so the T cells may come from the graft donor. The specimen was PBMCs, mostly from graft donor cells, collected 360 days after TCRalphabeta/CD19-depleted stem cell transplant. The chain links TRBV28 with TRBJ1-2, with 9 junctional bases fitting TRBD1. The CDR3 has the sequence CASSTGGAETGYGYTF. The sequence in DNA is TGTGCCAGCAGCACAGGGGGCGCTGAAACCGGGTATGGCTACACCTTC.